The 10 T cell receptor beta chains reported below all come from one sample, sequenced in a study of blood T cells in healthy people across ages (dated by TCRdb to about 2015). Library generation was performed with 5' RACE. Data came from an Illumina HiSeq 2500. A second PCR of about 6 to 12 cycles was run with a J-beta primer mix and a sample-barcoded 5' primer. Clones were called with MiXCR by TCRdb after fastp trimmed the public reads at Q25, and only in-frame beta chains were retained. A single entry per CDR3 protein holds the most common genes and DNA from its merged rows. The sample table holds approximately 600,000 distinct CDR3 sequences, of which 58% were seen once. In total, the top ten clones hold 35% to 40% of the sample. Material for sequencing was blood. These receptors were obtained from a man between 60 and 75 years old in good health.

This clonotype was picked up a small number of times. This chain connects TRBV4-2 to TRBJ2-2; 12 bases are a match to TRBD1. CDR1 and CDR2 (germline): LGHNA, YNFKEQ. Trimming at V came to 5 bases and at J to 3 bases, leaving 7 bases not matched to a gene. The CDR3 spans 17 residues. The CDR3, as DNA: TGTGCCAGCAGCTCGGGACAGGGGGCTATAGACACCGGGGAGCTGTTTTTT. Protein sequence: CASSSGQGAIDTGELFF.

This chain connects TRBV5-6 to TRBJ2-7; D is unclear. Germline assignment: CDR1 SGHDT and CDR2 YYEEEE. The CDR3 has 12 residues. Trimming stripped 4 bases from V and 4 bases from J, with 9 bases between. In nucleotides, the CDR3 is TGTGCCAGCAGCATAGGACCTTACGAGCAGTACTTC. Protein sequence: CASSIGPYEQYF.

The chain joins TRBV5-1 to TRBJ2-2, with unresolved D. The CDR3 is 14 amino acids. V was trimmed by 6 bases and J by 0 bases, leaving 9 bases between them. Germline CDR1 reads SGHRS; CDR2 reads YFSETQ. CDR3 DNA: TGCGCCAGCACGTGGTCCTCGAACACCGGGGAGCTGTTTTTT. Translation gives CASTWSSNTGELFF.

This clonotype was counted between two and nine times. The chain combines TRBV14 with TRBJ2-1; D unresolved. Germline CDR1 is SGHDN and CDR2 is FVKESK. This CDR3 is 15 amino acids long. Trimming shortened V by 0 bases and J by 7 bases, and 13 bases separated the two germline ends. CDR3 amino acids: CASSQDHARWNEQFF. The CDR3 DNA is TGTGCCAGCAGCCAAGATCATGCCAGATGGAATGAGCAGTTCTTC.

In its sample, this clonotype was seen once. CDR3 region: CASRASYKETQYF. The CDR3 DNA sequence: TGTGCCAGCAGGGCTTCTTATAAGGAGACCCAGTACTTC. This chain joins TRBV6-5 and TRBJ2-5; no definite D call. Deletions cut 6 bases from V and 5 bases from J, with 13 bases between. This CDR3 has 13 amino acids. The V gene's germline CDR1 is MNHEY and CDR2 SVGAGI.

This sequence joins TRBV29-1 and TRBJ2-4; the D is unclear. The J call may be in error: the DNA end matches TRBJ2-5 better. The CDR3 is made up of 11 amino acids. In germline, CDR1 is SQVTM, CDR2 ANQGSEA. The CDR3, as DNA: TGCAGCGGTGACTTGGGAGAGACCCAGTACTTC. Its protein product is CSGDLGETQYF.

The V call is TRBV20-1, the J call TRBJ1-5, with D possibly TRBD1 on 6 matching bases. Germline V gives CDR1 DFQATT, CDR2 SNEGSKA (reference sequence). The CDR3 runs 16 residues. V lost 3 bases, J lost 9 bases, and 24 bases lay in between. The CDR3 protein is CSASPRRGQGGGPQHF. The CDR3 DNA follows: TGCAGTGCTAGCCCGCGGAGGGGCCAAGGGGGTGGGCCCCAGCATTTT.

This clonotype was observed a handful of times. V gene TRBV11-2 combines with J gene TRBJ2-5, with unresolved D. The J call may not be correct, given that the DNA end is closer to TRBJ2-7. Germline V gives CDR1 SGHAT, CDR2 FQNNGV. The CDR3 has 13 residues. The CDR3 region has the DNA TGTGCCAGCAGCTTAGGCCGTCCGTACGAGCAGTACTTC. As protein: CASSLGRPYEQYF.

The rearrangement joins TRBV20-1 to TRBJ2-4; D possibly corresponds to TRBD2 (6 bases). Germline V gene lookup returns CDR1 DFQATT and CDR2 SNEGSKA (reference sequence). Trimming cost V 6 bases and J 6 bases, with 21 bases left between them. The CDR3 has 15 amino acids. The chain's CDR3 is CSAPGGGYVGNIQYF. The CDR3 DNA follows: TGCAGTGCCCCGGGTGGGGGGTACGTGGGAAACATTCAGTACTTC.

The CDR3 DNA is TGTGCCAGCAGCGCGAGACTAGCAGGGGCGCAGTATTTT. It is translated as CASSARLAGAQYF. The V and J genes are TRBV5-6 and TRBJ2-3; D perhaps matches TRBD2 (7 bases). The V gene lost 4 bases and the J gene lost 10 bases, with 16 bases spanning the gap. This CDR3 is 13 amino acids long. From germline, CDR1 is SGHDT and CDR2 YYEEEE.